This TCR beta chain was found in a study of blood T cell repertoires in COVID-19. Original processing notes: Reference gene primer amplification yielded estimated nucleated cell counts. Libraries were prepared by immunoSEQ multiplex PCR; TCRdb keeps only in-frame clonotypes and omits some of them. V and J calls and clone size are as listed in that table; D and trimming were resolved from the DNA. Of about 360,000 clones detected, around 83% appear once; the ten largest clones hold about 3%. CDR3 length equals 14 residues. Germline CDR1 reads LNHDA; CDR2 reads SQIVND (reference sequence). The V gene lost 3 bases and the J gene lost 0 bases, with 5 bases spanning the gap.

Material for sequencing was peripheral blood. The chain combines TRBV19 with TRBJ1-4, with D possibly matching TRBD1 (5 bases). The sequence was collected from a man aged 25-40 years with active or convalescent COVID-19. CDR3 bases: TGTGCCAGTAGTATCAGGGCAACTAATGAAAAACTGTTTTTT. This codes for CASSIRATNEKLFF.